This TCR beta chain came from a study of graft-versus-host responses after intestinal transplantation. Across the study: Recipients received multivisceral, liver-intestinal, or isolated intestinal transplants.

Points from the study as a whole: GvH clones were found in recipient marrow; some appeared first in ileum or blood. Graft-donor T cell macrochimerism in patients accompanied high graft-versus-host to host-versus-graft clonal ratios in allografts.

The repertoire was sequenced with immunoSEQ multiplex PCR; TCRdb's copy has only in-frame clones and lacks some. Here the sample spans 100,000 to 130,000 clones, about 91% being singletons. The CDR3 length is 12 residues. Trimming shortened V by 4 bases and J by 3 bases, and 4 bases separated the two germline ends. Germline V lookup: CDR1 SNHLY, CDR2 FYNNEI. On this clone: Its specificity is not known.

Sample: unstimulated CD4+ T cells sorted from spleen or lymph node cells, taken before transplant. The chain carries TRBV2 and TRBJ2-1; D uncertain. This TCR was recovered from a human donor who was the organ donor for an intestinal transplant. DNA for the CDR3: TGTGCCAGCAGTGCCCTCTACAATGAGCAGTTCTTC. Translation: CASSALYNEQFF.